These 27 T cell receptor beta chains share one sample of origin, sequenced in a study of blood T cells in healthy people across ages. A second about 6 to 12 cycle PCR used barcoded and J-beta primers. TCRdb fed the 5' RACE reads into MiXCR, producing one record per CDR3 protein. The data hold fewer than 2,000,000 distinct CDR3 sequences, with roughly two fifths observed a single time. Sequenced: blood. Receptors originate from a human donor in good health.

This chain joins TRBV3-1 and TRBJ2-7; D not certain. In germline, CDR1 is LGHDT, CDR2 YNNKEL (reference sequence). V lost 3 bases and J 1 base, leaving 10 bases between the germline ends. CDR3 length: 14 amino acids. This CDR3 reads CASSQYSQSYEQYF. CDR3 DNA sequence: TGTGCCAGCAGCCAGTACAGCCAATCCTACGAGCAGTACTTC.

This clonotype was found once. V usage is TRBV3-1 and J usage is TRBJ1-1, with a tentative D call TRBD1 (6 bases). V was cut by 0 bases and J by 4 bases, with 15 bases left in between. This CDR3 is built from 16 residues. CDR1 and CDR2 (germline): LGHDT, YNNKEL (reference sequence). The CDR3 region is CASSQDVWGQSTEAFF. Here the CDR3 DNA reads TGTGCCAGCAGCCAAGACGTTTGGGGGCAGAGCACTGAAGCTTTCTTT.

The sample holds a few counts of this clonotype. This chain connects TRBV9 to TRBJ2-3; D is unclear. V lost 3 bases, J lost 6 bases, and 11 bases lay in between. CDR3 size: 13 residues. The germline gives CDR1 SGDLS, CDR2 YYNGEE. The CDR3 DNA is TGTGCCAGCAGCGGACGATTCCTGGATACGCAGTATTTT. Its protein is CASSGRFLDTQYF.

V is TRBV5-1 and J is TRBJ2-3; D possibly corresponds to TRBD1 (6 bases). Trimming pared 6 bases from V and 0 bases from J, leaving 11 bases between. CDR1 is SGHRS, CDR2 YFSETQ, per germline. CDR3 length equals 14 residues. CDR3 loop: CASNTDRSTDTQYF. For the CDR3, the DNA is TGCGCCAGCAACACGGACAGAAGCACAGATACGCAGTATTTT.

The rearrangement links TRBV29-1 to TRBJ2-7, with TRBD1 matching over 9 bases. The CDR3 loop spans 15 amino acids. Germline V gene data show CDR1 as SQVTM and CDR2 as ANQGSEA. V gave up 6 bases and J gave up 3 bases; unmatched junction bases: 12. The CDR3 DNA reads TGCAGCGTAACCCGGGACAGGGATCCGAGCTACGAGCAGTACTTC. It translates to CSVTRDRDPSYEQYF.

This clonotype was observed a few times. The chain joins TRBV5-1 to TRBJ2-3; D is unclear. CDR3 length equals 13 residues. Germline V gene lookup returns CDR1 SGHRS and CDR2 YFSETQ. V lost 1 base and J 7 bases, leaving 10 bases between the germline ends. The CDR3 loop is CASSLTDGNTQYF. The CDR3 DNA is TGCGCCAGCAGCTTGACAGACGGCAATACGCAGTATTTT.

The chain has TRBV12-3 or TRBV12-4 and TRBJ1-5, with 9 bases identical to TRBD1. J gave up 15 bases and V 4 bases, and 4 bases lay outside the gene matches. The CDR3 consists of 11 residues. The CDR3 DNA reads TGTGCCAGCAGTTACCGGGACAGGGTGCATTTT. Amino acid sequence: CASSYRDRVHF.

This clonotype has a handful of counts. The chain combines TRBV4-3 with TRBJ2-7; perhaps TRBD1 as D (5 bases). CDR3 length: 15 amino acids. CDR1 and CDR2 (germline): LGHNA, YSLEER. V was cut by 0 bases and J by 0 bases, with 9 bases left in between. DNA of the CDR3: TGCGCCAGCAGCCAAGATTCGGACACCTCCTACGAGCAGTACTTC. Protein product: CASSQDSDTSYEQYF.

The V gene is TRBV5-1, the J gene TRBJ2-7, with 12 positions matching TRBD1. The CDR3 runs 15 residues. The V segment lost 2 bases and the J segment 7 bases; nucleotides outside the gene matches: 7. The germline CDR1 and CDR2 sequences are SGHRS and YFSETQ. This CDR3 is CASSFSGQGAREQYF. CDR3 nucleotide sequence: TGCGCCAGCAGCTTTTCGGGACAGGGGGCGCGAGAGCAGTACTTC.

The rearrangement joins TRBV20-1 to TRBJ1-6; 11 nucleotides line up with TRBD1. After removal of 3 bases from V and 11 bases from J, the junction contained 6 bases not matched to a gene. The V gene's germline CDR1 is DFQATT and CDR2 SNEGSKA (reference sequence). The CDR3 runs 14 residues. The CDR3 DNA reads TGCAGTGCTAGTACGGACAGGGGGCGGGCACCCCTCCACTTT. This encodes CSASTDRGRAPLHF.

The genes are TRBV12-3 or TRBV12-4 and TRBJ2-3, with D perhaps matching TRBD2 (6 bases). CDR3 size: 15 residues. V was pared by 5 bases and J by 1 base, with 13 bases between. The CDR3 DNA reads TGTGCCAGCAGTGTAGTCCCTAGCGGCACAGATACGCAGTATTTT. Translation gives CASSVVPSGTDTQYF.

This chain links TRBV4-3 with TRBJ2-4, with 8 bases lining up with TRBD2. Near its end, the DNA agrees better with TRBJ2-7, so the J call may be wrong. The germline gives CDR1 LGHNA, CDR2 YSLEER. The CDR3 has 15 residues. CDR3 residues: CASSQVAGTAYEQYF. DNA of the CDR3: TGCGCCAGCAGCCAAGTAGCGGGAACCGCCTACGAGCAGTACTTC.

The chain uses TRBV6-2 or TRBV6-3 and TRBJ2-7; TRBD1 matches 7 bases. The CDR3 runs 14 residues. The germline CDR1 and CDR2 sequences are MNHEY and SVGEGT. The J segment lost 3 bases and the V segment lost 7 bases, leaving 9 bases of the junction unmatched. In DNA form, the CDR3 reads TGTGCCAGCACTCAACCTGGGACAGTCTACGAGCAGTACTTC. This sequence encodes CASTQPGTVYEQYF.

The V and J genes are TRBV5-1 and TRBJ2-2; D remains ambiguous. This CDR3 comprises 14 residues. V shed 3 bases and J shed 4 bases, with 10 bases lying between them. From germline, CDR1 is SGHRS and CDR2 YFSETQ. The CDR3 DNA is TGCGCCAGCAGCTCGCGTGACCTCACCGGGGAGCTGTTTTTT. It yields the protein CASSSRDLTGELFF.

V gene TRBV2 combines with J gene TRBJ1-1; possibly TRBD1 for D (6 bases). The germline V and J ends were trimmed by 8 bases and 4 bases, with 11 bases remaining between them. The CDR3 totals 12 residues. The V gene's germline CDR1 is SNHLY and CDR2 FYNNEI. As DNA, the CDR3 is TGTGCCAGCCAACAGGGTATCACTGAAGCTTTCTTT. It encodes CASQQGITEAFF.

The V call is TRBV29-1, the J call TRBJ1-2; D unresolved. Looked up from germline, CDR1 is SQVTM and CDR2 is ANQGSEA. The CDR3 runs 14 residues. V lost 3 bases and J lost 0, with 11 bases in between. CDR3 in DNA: TGCAGCGTTGATAGATGGGAGGCTAACTATGGCTACACCTTC. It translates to CSVDRWEANYGYTF.

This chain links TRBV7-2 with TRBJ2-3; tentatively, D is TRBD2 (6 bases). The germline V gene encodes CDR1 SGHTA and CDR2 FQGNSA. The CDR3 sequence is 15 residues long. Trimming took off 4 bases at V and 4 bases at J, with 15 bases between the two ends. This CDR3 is CASSSSSSEADTQYF. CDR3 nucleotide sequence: TGTGCCAGCAGCTCGAGCTCTAGCGAGGCAGATACGCAGTATTTT. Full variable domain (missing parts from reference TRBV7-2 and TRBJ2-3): GAGVSQSPSNKVTEKGKDVELRCDPISGHTALYWYRQSLGQGLEFLIYFQGNSAPDKSGLPSDRFSAERTGGSVSTLTIQRTQQEDSAVYLCASSSSSSEADTQYFGPGTRLTVL.

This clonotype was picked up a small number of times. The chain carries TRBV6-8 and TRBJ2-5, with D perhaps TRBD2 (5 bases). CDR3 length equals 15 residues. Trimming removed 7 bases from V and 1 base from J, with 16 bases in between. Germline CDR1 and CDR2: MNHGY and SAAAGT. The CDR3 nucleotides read TGTGCCAGCAAATTGGGCCCACGGGGCCAAGAGACCCAGTACTTC. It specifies CASKLGPRGQETQYF.

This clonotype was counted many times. The CDR3 sequence is CASSSTGAYNEQFF. For the CDR3, the DNA is TGTGCCAGCAGCTCTACAGGGGCGTACAATGAGCAGTTCTTC. The chain joins TRBV7-3 to TRBJ2-1; 7 bases fit TRBD1. The CDR3 loop spans 14 amino acids. Looked up from germline, CDR1 is SGHTA and CDR2 is FQGTGA. J lost 4 bases, V lost 4 bases, and 4 bases had no gene match.

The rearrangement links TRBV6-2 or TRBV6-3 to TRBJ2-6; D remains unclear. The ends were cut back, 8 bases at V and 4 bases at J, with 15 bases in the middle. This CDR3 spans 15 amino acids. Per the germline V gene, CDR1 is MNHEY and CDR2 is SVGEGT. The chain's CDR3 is CASGDPWAGANVLTF. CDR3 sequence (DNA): TGTGCCAGCGGAGACCCGTGGGCCGGGGCCAACGTCCTGACTTTC.

Here the CDR3 reads CSGTSGNTIYF. CDR3 in DNA: TGCAGTGGGACGTCTGGAAACACCATATATTTT. The gene calls are TRBV29-1 and TRBJ1-3, with D possibly TRBD1 on 5 matching bases. The CDR3 has 11 residues. Germline CDR1 and CDR2: SQVTM and ANQGSEA.

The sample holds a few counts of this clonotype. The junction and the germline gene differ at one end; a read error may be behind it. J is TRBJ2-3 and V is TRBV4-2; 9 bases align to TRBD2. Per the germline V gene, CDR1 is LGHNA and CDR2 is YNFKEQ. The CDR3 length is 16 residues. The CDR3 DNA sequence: TGCGCCAGCAGCCAAGATTGGACTAGCGGCACAGATACGCAGTATTTT. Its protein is CASSQDWTSGTDTQYF.

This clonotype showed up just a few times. CDR3 sequence: CASGDHYSYEQYF. The CDR3 DNA is TGTGCCAGCGGGGACCATTACAGCTACGAGCAGTACTTC. This chain uses TRBV6-2 or TRBV6-3 with TRBJ2-7; D might be TRBD1 or TRBD2, each matching 5 bases. The CDR3 consists of 13 residues. V was shortened by 8 bases and J by 3 bases, with 14 bases between the two germline ends. CDR1 is MNHEY, CDR2 SVGEGT, per germline.

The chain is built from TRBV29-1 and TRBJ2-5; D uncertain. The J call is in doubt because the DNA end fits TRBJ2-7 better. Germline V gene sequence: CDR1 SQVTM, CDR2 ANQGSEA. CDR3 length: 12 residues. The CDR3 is CSVVVFFDEQYF. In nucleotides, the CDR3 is TGCAGCGTAGTTGTCTTCTTCGACGAGCAGTACTTC.

The DNA for the CDR3 is TGTGCCAGCAGCGCCATTAGGGGCACTGAAGCTTTCTTT. It encodes CASSAIRGTEAFF. The chain carries TRBV5-4 and TRBJ1-1; a possible D gene is TRBD1 (5 bases). Germline CDR1 is SGHNT and CDR2 is YYREEE (reference sequence). V lost 4 bases, J lost 4 bases, and 11 bases lay in between. The CDR3 loop spans 13 amino acids.

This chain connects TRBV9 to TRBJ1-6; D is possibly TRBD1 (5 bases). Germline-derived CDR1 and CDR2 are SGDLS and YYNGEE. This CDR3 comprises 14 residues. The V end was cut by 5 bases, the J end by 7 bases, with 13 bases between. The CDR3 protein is CASRYGGSNSPLHF. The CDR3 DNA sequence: TGTGCCAGCAGGTATGGGGGTTCCAATTCACCCCTCCACTTT. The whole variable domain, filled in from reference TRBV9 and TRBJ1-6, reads DSGVTQTPKHLITATGQRVTLRCSPRSGDLSVYWYQQSLDQGLQFLIQYYNGEERAKGNILERFSAQQFPDLHSELNLSSLELGDSALYFCASRYGGSNSPLHFGNGTRLTVT.

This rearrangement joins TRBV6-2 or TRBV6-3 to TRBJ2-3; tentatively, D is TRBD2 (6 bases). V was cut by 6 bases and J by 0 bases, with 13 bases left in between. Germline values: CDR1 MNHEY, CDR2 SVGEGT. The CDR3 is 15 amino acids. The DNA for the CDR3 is TGTGCCAGCAGCCACCCTCGGGGGAGCACAGATACGCAGTATTTT. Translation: CASSHPRGSTDTQYF.